This entry is about one TCR beta chain. Antigen specificity is unknown. This same CDR3 is encoded by further DNA sequences in the sample. This sample is drawn from a study of cytomegalovirus exposure and HLA in healthy donors. Study in general: Among the approximately 400 genotyped donors, 70% to 90% were placed in the Caucasian-associated ancestry cluster. Study results and caveats: In a later analysis, DRB1 alleles had the most associated TCRs; HLA-C alleles the fewest. When presence/absence was analysed, sequencing depth was taken to be roughly uniform across donors.

Each donor's status was that of a healthy bone marrow donor. In the PCR, 60 Vbeta and 13 Jbeta primers were used. Libraries were prepared by immunoSEQ multiplex PCR; TCRdb keeps only in-frame clonotypes and omits some of them. This sample has around 200,000 clones, with roughly 77% found just once. The V gene's germline CDR1 is MNHNS and CDR2 SASEGT. Trimming took off 4 bases at V and 1 base at J, with 19 bases between the two ends. There are 17 residues in the CDR3. The source is a woman in her twenties or thirties in good health and CMV-seropositive. The genes are TRBV6-1 and TRBJ1-1, with D tentatively TRBD1 (6 bases). Sequenced sample: PBMCs. CDR3 region: CASSASGQFGSNTEAFF. In DNA, the CDR3 is TGTGCCAGCAGTGCCTCCGGACAGTTCGGGTCGAACACTGAAGCTTTCTTT.